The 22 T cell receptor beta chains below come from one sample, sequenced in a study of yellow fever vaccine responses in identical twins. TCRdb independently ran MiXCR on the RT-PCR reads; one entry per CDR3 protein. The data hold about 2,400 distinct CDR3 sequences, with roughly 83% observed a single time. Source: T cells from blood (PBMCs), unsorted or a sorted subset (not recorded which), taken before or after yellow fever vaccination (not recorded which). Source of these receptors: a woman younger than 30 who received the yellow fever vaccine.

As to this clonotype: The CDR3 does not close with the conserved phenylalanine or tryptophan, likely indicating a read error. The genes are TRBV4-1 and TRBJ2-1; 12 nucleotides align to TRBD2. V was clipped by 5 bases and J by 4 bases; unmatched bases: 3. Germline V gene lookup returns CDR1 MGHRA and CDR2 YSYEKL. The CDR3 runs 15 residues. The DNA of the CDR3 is TGCGCCAGCAGCATGACTAGCGGGGGATACAATGAGCAGTTCTTA. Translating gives CASSMTSGGYNEQFL.

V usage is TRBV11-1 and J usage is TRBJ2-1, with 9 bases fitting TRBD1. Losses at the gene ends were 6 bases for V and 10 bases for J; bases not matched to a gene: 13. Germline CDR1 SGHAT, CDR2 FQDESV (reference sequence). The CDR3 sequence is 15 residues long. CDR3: CASRTTGGGLREQFF. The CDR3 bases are TGTGCCAGCAGAACGACAGGGGGAGGGCTACGGGAGCAGTTCTTC.

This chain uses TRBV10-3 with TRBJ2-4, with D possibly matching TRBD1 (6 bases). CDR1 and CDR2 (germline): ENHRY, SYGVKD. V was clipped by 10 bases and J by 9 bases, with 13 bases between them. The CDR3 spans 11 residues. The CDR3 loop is CATYRAGIQYF. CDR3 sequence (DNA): TGTGCCACCTACAGGGCGGGCATTCAGTACTTC.

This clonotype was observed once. Here the CDR3 reads CASSQEQGDTEAFF. The DNA of the CDR3 is TGTGCCAGCAGCCAAGAACAGGGAGACACTGAAGCTTTCTTT. The chain has TRBV4-2 and TRBJ1-1; tentative D call: TRBD1 (6 bases). Germline lookup yields CDR1 LGHNA and CDR2 YNFKEQ. Trimming stripped 0 bases from V and 3 bases from J, with 8 bases between. The CDR3 length is 14 residues.

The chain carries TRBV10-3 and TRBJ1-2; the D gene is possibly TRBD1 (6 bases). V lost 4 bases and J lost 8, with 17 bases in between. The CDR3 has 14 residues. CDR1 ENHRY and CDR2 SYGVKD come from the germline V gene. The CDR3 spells CAISAGVMLWGYTF. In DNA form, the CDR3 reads TGTGCCATCAGTGCAGGGGTGATGCTGTGGGGCTACACCTTC.

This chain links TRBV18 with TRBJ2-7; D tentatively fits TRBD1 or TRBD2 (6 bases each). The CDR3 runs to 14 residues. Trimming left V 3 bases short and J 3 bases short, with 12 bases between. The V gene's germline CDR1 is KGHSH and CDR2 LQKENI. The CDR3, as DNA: TGTGCCAGCTCACCCGTCGGGGGCAACTACGAGCAGTACTTC. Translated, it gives CASSPVGGNYEQYF.

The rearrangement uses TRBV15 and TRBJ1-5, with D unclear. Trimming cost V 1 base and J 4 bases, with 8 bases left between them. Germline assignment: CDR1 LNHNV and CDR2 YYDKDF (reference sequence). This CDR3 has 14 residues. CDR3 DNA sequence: TGTGCCACCAGCAGAGCTAGGGATAATCAGCCCCAGCATTTT. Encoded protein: CATSRARDNQPQHF.

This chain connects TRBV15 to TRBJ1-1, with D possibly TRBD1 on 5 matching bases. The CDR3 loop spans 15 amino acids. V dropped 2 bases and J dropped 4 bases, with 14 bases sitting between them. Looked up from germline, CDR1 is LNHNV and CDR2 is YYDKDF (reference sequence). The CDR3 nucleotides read TGTGCCACCAGCAGAAACTCGCAGGGAGGCACTGAAGCTTTCTTT. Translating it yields CATSRNSQGGTEAFF.

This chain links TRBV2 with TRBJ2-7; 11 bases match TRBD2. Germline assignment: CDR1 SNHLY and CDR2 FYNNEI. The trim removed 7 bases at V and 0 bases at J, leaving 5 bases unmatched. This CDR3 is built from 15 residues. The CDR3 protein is CASNSLAGGSYEQYF. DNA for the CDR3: TGTGCCAGCAACTCTCTAGCGGGAGGCTCCTACGAGCAGTACTTC.

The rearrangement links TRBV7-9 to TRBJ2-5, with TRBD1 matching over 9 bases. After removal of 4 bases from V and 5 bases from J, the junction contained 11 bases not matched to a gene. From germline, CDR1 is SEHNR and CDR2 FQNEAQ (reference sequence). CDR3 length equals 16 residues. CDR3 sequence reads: CASSSLYGQGSETQYF. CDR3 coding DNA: TGTGCCAGCAGCTCGCTCTACGGACAGGGGTCGGAGACCCAGTACTTC. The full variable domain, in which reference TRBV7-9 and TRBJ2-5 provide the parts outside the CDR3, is DTGVSQNPRHKITKRGQNVTFRCDPISEHNRLYWYRQTLGQGPEFLTYFQNEAQLEKSRLLSDRFSAERPKGSFSTLEIQRTEQGDSAMYLCASSSLYGQGSETQYFGPGTRLLVL.

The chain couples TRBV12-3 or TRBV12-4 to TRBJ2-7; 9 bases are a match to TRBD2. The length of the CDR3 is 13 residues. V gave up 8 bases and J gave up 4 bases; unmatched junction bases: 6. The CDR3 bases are TGTGCCAGCGTAGCGGGAGAGGGTTACGAGCAGTACTTC. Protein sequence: CASVAGEGYEQYF.

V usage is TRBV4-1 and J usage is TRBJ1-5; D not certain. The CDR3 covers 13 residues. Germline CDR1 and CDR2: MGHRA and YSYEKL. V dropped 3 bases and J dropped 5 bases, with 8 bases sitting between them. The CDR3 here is CASSHLWDQPQHF. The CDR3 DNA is TGCGCCAGCAGCCACCTATGGGATCAGCCCCAGCATTTT.

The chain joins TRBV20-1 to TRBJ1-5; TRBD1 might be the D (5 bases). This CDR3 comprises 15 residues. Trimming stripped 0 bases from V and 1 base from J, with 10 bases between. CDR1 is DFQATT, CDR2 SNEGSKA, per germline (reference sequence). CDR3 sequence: CSARDPGKSNQPQHF. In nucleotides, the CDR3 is TGCAGTGCTAGAGATCCAGGGAAAAGCAATCAGCCCCAGCATTTT.

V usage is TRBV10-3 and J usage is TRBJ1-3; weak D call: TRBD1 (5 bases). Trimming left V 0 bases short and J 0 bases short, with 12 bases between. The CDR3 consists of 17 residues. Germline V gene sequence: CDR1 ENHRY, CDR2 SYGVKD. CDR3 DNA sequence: TGTGCCATCAGTGAGTCTTCACAGGCTCTCTCTGGAAACACCATATATTTT. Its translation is CAISESSQALSGNTIYF.

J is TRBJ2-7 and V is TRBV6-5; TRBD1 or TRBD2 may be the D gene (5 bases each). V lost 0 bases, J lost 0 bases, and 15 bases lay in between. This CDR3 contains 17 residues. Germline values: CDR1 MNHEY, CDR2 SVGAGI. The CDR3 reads CASSYSVRGWSSYEQYF. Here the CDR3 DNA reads TGTGCCAGCAGTTACTCGGTCCGGGGCTGGAGCTCCTACGAGCAGTACTTC.

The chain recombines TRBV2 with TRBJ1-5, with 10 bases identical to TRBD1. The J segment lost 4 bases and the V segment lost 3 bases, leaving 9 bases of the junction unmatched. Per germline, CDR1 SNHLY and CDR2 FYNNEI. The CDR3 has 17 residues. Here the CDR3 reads CASSDPGQGNVNQPQHF. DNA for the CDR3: TGTGCCAGCAGTGACCCGGGACAGGGGAACGTGAATCAGCCCCAGCATTTT.

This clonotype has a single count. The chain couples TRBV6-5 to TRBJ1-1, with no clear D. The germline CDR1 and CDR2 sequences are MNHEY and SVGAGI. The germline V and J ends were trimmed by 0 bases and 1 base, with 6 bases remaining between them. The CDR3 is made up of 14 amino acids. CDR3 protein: CASSYSTGNTEAFF. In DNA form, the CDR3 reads TGTGCCAGCAGTTACTCGACGGGGAACACTGAAGCTTTCTTT.

CDR3: CASSRTGTEAFF. The CDR3 DNA is TGTGCCAGCAGCCGGACGGGGACTGAAGCTTTCTTT. J is TRBJ1-1 and V is TRBV5-6; D is unclear. Germline values: CDR1 SGHDT, CDR2 YYEEEE. V dropped 4 bases and J dropped 5 bases, with 9 bases sitting between them. The CDR3 length is 12 residues.

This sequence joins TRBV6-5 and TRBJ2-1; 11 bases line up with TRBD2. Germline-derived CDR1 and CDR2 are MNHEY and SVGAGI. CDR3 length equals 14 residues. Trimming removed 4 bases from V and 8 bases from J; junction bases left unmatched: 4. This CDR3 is CASSFTSGSYEQFF. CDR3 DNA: TGTGCCAGCAGTTTCACTAGCGGGAGCTATGAGCAGTTCTTC.

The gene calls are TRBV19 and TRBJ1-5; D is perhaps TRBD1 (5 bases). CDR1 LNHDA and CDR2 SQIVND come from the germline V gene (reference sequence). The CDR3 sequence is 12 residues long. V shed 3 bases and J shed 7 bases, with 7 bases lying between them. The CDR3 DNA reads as TGTGCCAGTAGTATTGAGGGGCAGCCCCAGCATTTT. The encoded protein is CASSIEGQPQHF.

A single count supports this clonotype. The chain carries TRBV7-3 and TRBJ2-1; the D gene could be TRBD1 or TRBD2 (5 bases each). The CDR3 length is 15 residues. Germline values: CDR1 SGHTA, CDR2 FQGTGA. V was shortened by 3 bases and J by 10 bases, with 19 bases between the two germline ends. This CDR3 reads CASSFTGPSPSEQFF. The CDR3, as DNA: TGTGCCAGCAGCTTCACGGGACCTTCACCCTCGGAGCAGTTCTTC.

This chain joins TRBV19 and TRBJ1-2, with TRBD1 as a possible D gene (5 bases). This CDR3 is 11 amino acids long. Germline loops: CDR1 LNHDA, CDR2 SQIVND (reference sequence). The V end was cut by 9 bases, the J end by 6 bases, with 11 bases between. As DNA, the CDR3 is TGTGCCAGCCTGGGGGGGGATGGCTACACCTTC. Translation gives CASLGGDGYTF.